This TCR beta chain was profiled in a study of T cells after yellow fever vaccination. Study-wide findings and caveats: Reappearing after the booster were most of the clones from primary vaccination (96% CD4, 75% to 90% CD8). It was the secondary response that reached its peak faster, day 5 versus 15, but it was weaker. Across the CD4 and CD8 compartments, a small share of clonotypes was present in both.

V was clipped by 7 bases and J by 2 bases, with 15 bases between them. Germline V lookup: CDR1 MNHEY, CDR2 SVGAGI. The CDR3 contains 15 residues. A word on this clonotype: Its target is unknown.

A 5'RACE template-switching step, the method used to make TCR cDNA, added a universal primer site and UMIs. TCRdb passed the 5' RACE reads through MiXCR, listing each CDR3 protein once. The sample shows roughly 340,000 distinct CDR3 sequences, over 8% of them seen only once. The TCR was taken from a man aged 18 to 30 who received the YFV17D yellow fever vaccine. Material: PBMCs, obtained on the day of the first yellow fever vaccination. The chain employs TRBV6-5 and TRBJ1-3; D not certain. This CDR3 reads CASKPEGSAGNTIYF. The DNA of the CDR3 is TGTGCCAGCAAACCCGAGGGTTCAGCTGGAAACACCATATATTTT.